A single TCR beta chain is shown here with its context. The target antigen is unknown. Every sample yielded at least 6 million isolated PBMCs. Per germline, CDR1 SGHRS and CDR2 YFSETQ. This CDR3 is built from 14 residues. With 4 bases removed from V and 4 bases from J, the gap between germline ends came to 13 bases. The sample originates from a study of blood T cells in healthy people across ages. Study-wide background: About one barcoded beta molecule per two T cells came from capture by template switching.

The study, taken as a whole, reports: Using unsorted PBMCs precluded a conclusive naive versus antigen-experienced comparison.

Primers used in a second PCR of roughly 7 to 11 cycles were a sample-barcoded 5' primer and a J-beta primer mix. TCRdb itself ran the 5' RACE reads through MiXCR, one entry per CDR3 protein. The sample yields hundreds of thousands of distinct CDR3 sequences, over 40% seen once. This TCR derives from a woman at least 80 years old in good health. The sample consisted of blood. The chain uses TRBV5-1 and TRBJ2-3, with D possibly being TRBD1 (5 bases). This CDR3 reads CASSGASAADTQYF. CDR3 DNA: TGCGCCAGCAGCGGGGCCTCCGCGGCAGATACGCAGTATTTT.